This T cell receptor beta chain came from a study of response to subunit inactivated influenza vaccine (dated by TCRdb to the late 2010s). As for the study more broadly: The study used deep quantitative T cell receptor repertoire profiling to track responses to a trivalent subunit inactivated influenza vaccine.

What the study reported, not specific to this receptor: It was suggested by the authors that each seasonal influenza vaccination may recruit only a limited number of new T cells.

About this clonotype itself: There is no known antigen for this receptor. Base qualities are missing; no much larger clone stands one base away.

The method behind the library was RT-PCR. Sequencing instrument: Illumina HiSeq 2500. The raw public reads went through TCRdb reprocessing: fastp at Q25, MiXCR clone calling, in-frame beta chains kept. Every distinct CDR3 protein forms one entry, paired with its most common genes and DNA. The sample table holds just under 550,000 distinct CDR3 sequences, of which roughly a quarter were seen once. The ten biggest clones cover 2.5% to 3% of the sample. The CDR1 and CDR2 encoded by the germline V gene (reference sequence) are DFQATT and SNEGSKA. V and J lose 6 bases and 7 bases, and a span of 22 bases separates them. The cysteine opens and the phenylalanine closes a CDR3 of 15 amino acids. CDR3 DNA only is kept here, 45 bases in frame from base 1. A further study also used this sample, focusing on T cells expressing NK-cell markers. As the second study states: 5'RACE template switching, by which a universal primer site and unique molecular identifiers were added, was used to make TCR beta cDNA libraries. Three sorted T-cell subsets (CD3+CD56+NKG2C+, CD3+CD56+NKG2C- and CD3+CD56-NKG2C+) from several donors had their TCR beta-chain repertoires profiled. Among the eight sequenced donors, seven were HCMV-seropositive and one was HCMV-seronegative. To restrict sorting to alphabetaTCR-expressing T cells, an anti-gammadeltaTCR antibody was added in several experiments. In over five donors, the dominant CD3+CD56+NKG2C+ clonotypes were among the top 10 CD8+ clonotypes and accounted for roughly 1.0-7.0% of CD8+ T cells. Those dominant clonotypes were again the most abundant among CD3+CD56-NKG2C+ cells in several donors, at roughly 25-65%. It remained unclear whether the expanded NKG2C-expressing T cell clones were specific for HCMV antigens. Randomly selected healthy volunteers, three men and five women, were used as the eight sequenced donors. HCMV-specific IgG was detected in serum with a commercial ELISA kit to determine HCMV serostatus. Peripheral blood mononuclear cells were isolated from blood by Ficoll density gradient centrifugation. Magnetic immunoseparation with Miltenyi isolation kits was used to isolate CD4+ and CD8+ T cells from PBMC. cDNA synthesis was primed from the TCR beta constant segment, followed by two successive PCR amplification steps. Illumina HiSeq 2000/2500, MiSeq or NextSeq was used to sequence libraries as 2 x 150 bp reads. MIGEC handled demultiplexing of the reads and grouping by UMI, while MiTCR was used to assemble and quantify clonotypes. To exclude erroneous sequences, any TCR cDNA sequence not supported by at least two reads was discarded. Downstream repertoire analysis used the tcR package, and clonotypes were matched across fractions by CDR3 nucleotide sequence plus V segment. VDJmatch was used to annotate antigen specificity against VDJdb, with one amino acid substitution allowed in CDR3.

This receptor was taken from a man aged 45-65 years who received an inactivated influenza vaccine. Donor details come from another sample of the same person, matched by shared clones. The material sequenced was CD4+ T cells sorted from PBMCs, taken about 13 days after vaccination. This chain joins TRBV20-1 to TRBJ2-1; the D match is possibly TRBD1 or TRBD2, with 6 bases aligned in each. CDR3 loop: CSAHQLTGGGNEQFF. Read as DNA, the sequence is TGCAGTGCCCACCAACTTACAGGAGGGGGAAATGAGCAGTTCTTC.